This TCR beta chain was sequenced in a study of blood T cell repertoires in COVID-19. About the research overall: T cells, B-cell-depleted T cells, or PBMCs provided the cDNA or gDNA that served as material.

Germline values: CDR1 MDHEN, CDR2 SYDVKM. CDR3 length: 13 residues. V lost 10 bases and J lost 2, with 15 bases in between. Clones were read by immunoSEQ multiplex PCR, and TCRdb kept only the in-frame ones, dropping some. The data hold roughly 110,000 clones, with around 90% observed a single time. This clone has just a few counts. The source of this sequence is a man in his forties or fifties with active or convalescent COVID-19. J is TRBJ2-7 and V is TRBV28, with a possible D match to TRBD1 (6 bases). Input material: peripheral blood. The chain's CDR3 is CATLQGLPYEQYF. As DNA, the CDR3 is TGTGCCACTTTACAGGGCCTTCCCTACGAGCAGTACTTC.